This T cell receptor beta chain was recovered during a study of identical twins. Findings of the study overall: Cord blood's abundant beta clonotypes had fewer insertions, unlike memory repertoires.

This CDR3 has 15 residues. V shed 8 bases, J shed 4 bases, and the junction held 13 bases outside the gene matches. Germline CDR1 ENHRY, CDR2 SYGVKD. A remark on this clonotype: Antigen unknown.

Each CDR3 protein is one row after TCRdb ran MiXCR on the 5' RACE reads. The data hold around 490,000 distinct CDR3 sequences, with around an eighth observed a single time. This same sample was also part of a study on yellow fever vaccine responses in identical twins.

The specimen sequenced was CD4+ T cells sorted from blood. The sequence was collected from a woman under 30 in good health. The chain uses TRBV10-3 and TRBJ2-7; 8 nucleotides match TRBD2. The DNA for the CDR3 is TGTGCCATCGCCGGGGGAGCGGGGGATGTGTACGAGCAGTACTTC. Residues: CAIAGGAGDVYEQYF.